Shown below are 25 T cell receptor beta chains from a single sample sequenced in a study of T cell responses to AZD1222 COVID-19 vaccine. Here immunoSEQ multiplex PCR was the method, and the copy in TCRdb shows in-frame clones only, minus some. The data show about 160,000 clones, with 90% seen just once and around 1.5% held by the top ten. The material sequenced was peripheral blood, taken on day 0 of AZD1222 vaccination. The receptors derive from an adult in good health.

The CDR3 reads CASSLATNGYTF. CDR3 sequence (DNA): TGTGCCAGCAGCTTAGCGACCAATGGCTACACCTTC. The J gene is TRBJ1-2, the V gene TRBV7-9; D is uncertain. Germline V gene sequence: CDR1 SEHNR, CDR2 FQNEAQ (reference sequence). V was shortened by 0 bases and J by 6 bases, with 5 bases between the two germline ends. The CDR3 has 12 residues. Full variable domain (rest looked up from reference TRBV7-9 and TRBJ1-2): DTGVSQNPRHKITKRGQNVTFRCDPISEHNRLYWYRQTLGQGPEFLTYFQNEAQLEKSRLLSDRFSAERPKGSFSTLEIQRTEQGDSAMYLCASSLATNGYTFGSGTRLTVV.

The V and J genes are TRBV6-5 and TRBJ1-1; D is perhaps TRBD1 (6 bases). Trimming shortened V by 6 bases and J by 5 bases, and 16 bases separated the two germline ends. Germline CDR1 is MNHEY and CDR2 is SVGAGI. CDR3 length: 14 amino acids. In DNA form, the CDR3 reads TGTGCCAGCAGGATAGGGGGTATGGCGACTGAAGCTTTCTTT. Translation: CASRIGGMATEAFF.

The gene calls are TRBV6-5 and TRBJ1-2, with D tentatively TRBD1 (5 bases). The CDR3 spans 14 residues. Germline V gene data show CDR1 as MNHEY and CDR2 as SVGAGI. V dropped 0 bases and J dropped 8 bases, with 13 bases sitting between them. Written as DNA, the CDR3 is TGTGCCAGCAGTTACTCTTCCTCGGGGGGGGGCTACACCTTC. Its protein is CASSYSSSGGGYTF.

CDR3 sequence (DNA): TGTGCCAGCAGTTTATCCGGACAGGTCTATGGCTACACCTTC. It is translated as CASSLSGQVYGYTF. This chain connects TRBV27 to TRBJ1-2, with 7 nucleotides matching TRBD1. CDR1 is MNHEY, CDR2 SMNVEV, per germline (reference sequence). This CDR3 comprises 14 residues. The ends lost 0 bases at V and 4 bases at J; junction bases unmatched: 2.

The rearrangement links TRBV30 to TRBJ1-1, with 12 bases that match TRBD1. V trimming: 2 bases; J trimming: 7 bases; junction bases outside the gene matches: 8. The CDR3 spans 15 residues. Per germline, CDR1 GTSNPN and CDR2 SVGIG (reference sequence). The CDR3 DNA sequence: TGTGCCTGGAGTACCGGGACAGGGGGCGGTCATGAAGCTTTCTTT. Translation gives CAWSTGTGGGHEAFF. Full variable domain (remainder filled in from reference TRBV30 and TRBJ1-1): SQTIHQWPATLVQPVGSPLSLECTVEGTSNPNLYWYRQAAGRGLQLLFYSVGIGQISSEVPQNLSASRPQDRQFILSSKKLLLSDSGFYLCAWSTGTGGGHEAFFGQGTRLTVV.

The V call is TRBV5-1, the J call TRBJ1-4; no definite D call. This CDR3 comprises 18 residues. Germline lookup yields CDR1 SGHRS and CDR2 YFSETQ. Trimming took 4 bases from V and 0 from J, leaving 19 bases between them. The CDR3 coding sequence is TGCGCCAGCAGCACCGATGCAGGCCTGTCAGCAACTAATGAAAAACTGTTTTTT. Its translation is CASSTDAGLSATNEKLFF. Full variable domain (outside the CDR3, taken from reference TRBV5-1 and TRBJ1-4): KAGVTQTPRYLIKTRGQQVTLSCSPISGHRSVSWYQQTPGQGLQFLFEYFSETQRNKGNFPGRFSGRQFSNSRSEMNVSTLELGDSALYLCASSTDAGLSATNEKLFFGSGTQLSVL.

The gene calls are TRBV6-5 and TRBJ2-2; weak D call: TRBD2 (6 bases). Germline values: CDR1 MNHEY, CDR2 SVGAGI. The CDR3 runs 15 residues. V was shortened by 7 bases and J by 1 base, with 13 bases between the two germline ends. CDR3 DNA: TGTGCCAGCACAAGGGACTCCCTGAACACCGGGGAGCTGTTTTTT. Translation: CASTRDSLNTGELFF.

This chain links TRBV6-6 with TRBJ1-2; D unclear. Deletions cut 6 bases from V and 4 bases from J, with 15 bases between. This CDR3 has 14 residues. The germline V gene encodes CDR1 MNHNY and CDR2 SVGAGI (reference sequence). CDR3 nucleotide sequence: TGTGCCAGCAGCTCCCTAAAGGGTTCCTATGGCTACACCTTC. The encoded protein is CASSSLKGSYGYTF.

This clone has just one count. The J gene is TRBJ2-6, the V gene TRBV7-3; weak D call: TRBD1 (5 bases). V lost 2 bases and J 0 bases, leaving 14 bases between the germline ends. The germline CDR1 and CDR2 sequences are SGHTA and FQGTGA. The CDR3 totals 18 residues. Here the CDR3 DNA reads TGTGCCAGCAGCTTATGGGGCGGATACAACTCTGGGGCCAACGTCCTGACTTTC. This encodes CASSLWGGYNSGANVLTF.

This clone was found once. This chain links TRBV7-3 with TRBJ2-5; D remains unclear. CDR1 and CDR2 from the germline V gene are SGHTA and FQGTGA. The CDR3 is made up of 12 amino acids. The germline V and J ends were trimmed by 4 bases and 4 bases, with 7 bases remaining between them. CDR3: CASSSTGETQYF. CDR3 DNA: TGTGCCAGCAGCTCTACGGGAGAGACCCAGTACTTC.

This clone was picked up one time. This chain uses TRBV15 with TRBJ1-2; TRBD1 agrees at 11 bases. Germline V CDR1 and CDR2: LNHNV, YYDKDF (reference sequence). Trimming cost V 1 base and J 7 bases; bases outside gene matches: 5. The CDR3 contains 15 residues. The CDR3 DNA sequence: TGTGCCACCAGCAGAGCCGGACAGGGGGCATTTGGCTACACCTTC. Its protein product is CATSRAGQGAFGYTF. Based on the CDR3 plus reference TRBV15 and TRBJ1-2, the full variable domain is DAMVIQNPRYQVTQFGKPVTLSCSQTLNHNVMYWYQQKSSQAPKLLFHYYDKDFNNEADTPDNFQSRRPNTSFCFLDIRSPGLGDTAMYLCATSRAGQGAFGYTFGSGTRLTVV.

The V gene is TRBV7-8, the J gene TRBJ1-4, with 12 nucleotides matching TRBD1. The V gene end was trimmed by 5 bases and the J gene end by 11 bases; junction bases not matched to a gene: 6. The CDR3 extends over 14 amino acids. The germline gives CDR1 SGHVS, CDR2 FQNEAQ. DNA of the CDR3: TGTGCCAGCAGCACACGGGACAGGGGGCATAAACTGTTTTTT. As protein: CASSTRDRGHKLFF.

The chain links TRBV7-9 to TRBJ1-2, with D perhaps matching TRBD1 (6 bases). Looked up from germline, CDR1 is SEHNR and CDR2 is FQNEAQ (reference sequence). The V and J ends lost 2 bases and 1 base respectively, with 8 bases between them. This CDR3 contains 14 residues. CDR3: CASSLTGLNYGYTF. CDR3 nucleotide sequence: TGTGCCAGCAGCTTAACAGGGCTTAACTATGGCTACACCTTC.

The genes are TRBV21-1 and TRBJ2-7; the table's D call, TRBD1, was not checked against the DNA. TRBV21-1 is reported as a pseudogene. CDR3 length: 15 residues. The CDR3 here is CASSPGTGEFREQYF. DNA of the CDR3: TGTGCCAGCAGCCCAGGGACAGGGGAATTTCGGGAGCAGTACTTC.

The V call is TRBV30, the J call TRBJ1-2, with 9 nucleotides matching TRBD1. The CDR3 runs to 13 residues. Germline CDR1 GTSNPN, CDR2 SVGIG (reference sequence). With 8 bases clipped from V and 1 base from J, the junction kept 5 bases outside the gene matches. The CDR3 reads CARKTGGNYGYTF. CDR3 coding DNA: TGTGCCCGTAAGACAGGGGGTAACTATGGCTACACCTTC.

The chain recombines TRBV12-5 with TRBJ2-7; 7 bases map to TRBD1. V dropped 7 bases and J dropped 0; count of bases not matched to a gene: 12. CDR1 is LGHNT, CDR2 FRNRAP, per germline. The CDR3 covers 16 residues. The CDR3 reads CASAQSRDRNSYEQYF. CDR3 DNA sequence: TGTGCTAGTGCCCAATCCCGGGACAGAAACTCCTACGAGCAGTACTTC.

The rearrangement uses TRBV10-3 and TRBJ1-3; D gene ambiguous. CDR1 is ENHRY, CDR2 SYGVKD, per germline. The CDR3 has 13 residues. Trimming removed 2 bases from V and 4 bases from J, with 6 bases in between. The CDR3 region is CAISEGAGNTIYF. CDR3 DNA sequence: TGTGCCATCAGTGAGGGAGCGGGAAACACCATATATTTT.

This chain connects TRBV7-2 to TRBJ2-3, with TRBD1 as a possible D gene (6 bases). The CDR3 consists of 15 residues. Per germline, CDR1 SGHTA and CDR2 FQGNSA. V lost 1 base and J lost 2, with 10 bases in between. The DNA for the CDR3 is TGTGCCAGCAGCTTAGTAGGGACATCCACAGATACGCAGTATTTT. Translation gives CASSLVGTSTDTQYF. Drawing the rest from reference TRBV7-2 and TRBJ2-3, the complete variable domain is GAGVSQSPSNKVTEKGKDVELRCDPISGHTALYWYRQSLGQGLEFLIYFQGNSAPDKSGLPSDRFSAERTGGSVSTLTIQRTQQEDSAVYLCASSLVGTSTDTQYFGPGTRLTVL.

This sequence joins TRBV29-1 and TRBJ2-3, with D perhaps given as TRBD1 or TRBD2 (5 bases each). CDR1 is SQVTM and CDR2 is ANQGSEA in the germline V gene. The CDR3 extends over 12 amino acids. Trimming cost V 6 bases and J 2 bases, with 9 bases left between them. The CDR3 sequence is CSVGDATDTQYF. The DNA of the CDR3 is TGCAGCGTGGGGGACGCCACAGATACGCAGTATTTT.

The chain has TRBV6-5 and TRBJ1-1; D may be TRBD1 (5 bases). Trimming took 11 bases from V and 3 from J, leaving 19 bases between them. Germline-derived CDR1 and CDR2 are MNHEY and SVGAGI. The CDR3 consists of 14 residues. CDR3 region: CAGRRSRADTEAFF. In DNA form, the CDR3 reads TGTGCCGGGAGGAGGAGCAGGGCGGACACTGAAGCTTTCTTT.

This chain links TRBV27 with TRBJ2-1, with TRBD1 as a possible D gene (6 bases). CDR3 length: 14 residues. From germline, CDR1 is MNHEY and CDR2 SMNVEV (reference sequence). The ends were cut back, 7 bases at V and 3 bases at J, with 13 bases in the middle. CDR3 DNA: TGTGCCAGCACCTTACAGGGTCGCTACAATGAGCAGTTCTTC. It is translated as CASTLQGRYNEQFF.

This clone was counted a few times. The rearrangement links TRBV7-3 to TRBJ2-2; no reliable D call. V gave up 1 base and J gave up 8 bases, with 8 bases separating them. This CDR3 is 13 amino acids long. CDR1 and CDR2 (germline): SGHTA, FQGTGA. CDR3 DNA: TGTGCCAGCAGCTTAATAGCCGGAGGGGAGCTGTTTTTT. It specifies CASSLIAGGELFF. The full variable domain, its missing parts supplied by reference TRBV7-3 and TRBJ2-2, is GAGVSQTPSNKVTEKGKYVELRCDPISGHTALYWYRQSLGQGPEFLIYFQGTGAADDSGLPNDRFFAVRPEGSVSTLKIQRTERGDSAVYLCASSLIAGGELFFGEGSRLTVL.

The V gene is TRBV10-2, the J gene TRBJ1-5; maybe TRBD1 (5 bases). The V and J ends lost 4 bases and 7 bases respectively, with 11 bases between them. The CDR3 contains 13 residues. Germline V CDR1 and CDR2: WSHSY, SAAADI. Here the CDR3 DNA reads TGCGCCAGCAGTGCGGGGGGACGACAGCCCCAGCATTTT. This sequence encodes CASSAGGRQPQHF.

The chain couples TRBV5-1 to TRBJ1-1; D is unclear. Germline values: CDR1 SGHRS, CDR2 YFSETQ. V lost 4 bases to trimming and J lost 2 bases, with 15 bases between them. This CDR3 region has 15 residues. CDR3 in amino acids: CASSQKGGINTEAFF. CDR3 bases: TGCGCCAGCAGCCAAAAAGGCGGGATTAACACTGAAGCTTTCTTT.

The chain recombines TRBV7-9 with TRBJ1-6; 11 bases agree with TRBD1. The trim removed 5 bases at V and 7 bases at J, leaving 10 bases unmatched. CDR1 and CDR2 (germline): SEHNR, FQNEAQ (reference sequence). This CDR3 region has 17 residues. This CDR3 is CASSAWTGGAENSPLHF. CDR3 in DNA: TGTGCCAGCAGCGCTTGGACAGGGGGCGCGGAAAATTCACCCCTCCACTTT. Filled out from reference TRBV7-9 and TRBJ1-6, the complete variable domain reads DTGVSQNPRHKITKRGQNVTFRCDPISEHNRLYWYRQTLGQGPEFLTYFQNEAQLEKSRLLSDRFSAERPKGSFSTLEIQRTEQGDSAMYLCASSAWTGGAENSPLHFGNGTRLTVT.